This TCR beta chain was retrieved from a study of tumor and adjacent non-tumor tissue in lung cancer. General observations from the study: In normal lung, the top 100 clones were significantly more dominant than in tumor. TCR diversity was significantly greater in tumor than normal lung tissue.

In regard to this clonotype: The antigen is undetermined.

V lost 2 bases to trimming and J lost 4 bases, with 12 bases between them. CDR3 size: 14 residues. This sample's RNA came from whole unsorted tissue. TCRbeta libraries were built with three rounds of nested PCR, modified from ARM-PCR. TCRdb re-derived calls from the multiplex PCR reads in MiXCR, one entry per CDR3 protein. The repertoire includes fewer than 120,000 distinct CDR3 sequences, around 82% of them detected once, and 20% to 25% sits in the top ten. The sequenced material came from lung tumor tissue. The source of this sequence is an older man with non-small cell lung cancer. This chain links TRBV12-3 or TRBV12-4 with TRBJ2-7; D call uncertain. CDR3 amino acids: CASSLSESRYEQYF. Written as DNA, the CDR3 is TGTGCCAGCAGTTTATCTGAGAGTCGATACGAGCAGTACTTC.